This T cell receptor beta chain was recorded in a study of T-cell memory formation after mild COVID-19. Study summary: Each donor largely had its own TCR clusters. Study-level results: Mainly in CM and EM were contracting CD4+ clones; CD8+ were in EMRA. Prior to infection, memory already included some responding clones, suggesting cross-reactive memory joined.

The germline gives CDR1 SEHNR, CDR2 FQNEAQ (reference sequence). Trimming took 4 bases from V and 0 from J; bases not matched to a gene: 7. This CDR3 is built from 17 residues. cDNA libraries for TCR alpha and TCR beta, carrying sample barcodes and UMIs, came from 5'RACE with constant-segment primers. TCRdb passed the 5' RACE reads through MiXCR, listing each CDR3 protein once. The sample contains around 370,000 distinct CDR3 sequences, more than 20% of which appear only once. To note about this clonotype: No antigen is known for it.

Sequencing input: PBMCs or a T cell subset sorted from them (not recorded which). The rearrangement links TRBV7-9 to TRBJ2-2; 8 positions agree with TRBD1. This clonotype originated in an adult woman who had mild COVID-19 (a few samples of this study predate the infection). Cell type and time point are not known. The CDR3 loop is CASSSKTGGPNTGELFF. DNA of the CDR3: TGTGCCAGCAGCTCAAAAACAGGGGGACCGAACACCGGGGAGCTGTTTTTT.